The entry below describes one T cell receptor (beta chain). As yet, its antigen is unknown. J lost 2 bases, V lost 4 bases, and 9 bases had no gene match. The CDR3 has 16 amino acids. Germline-derived CDR1 and CDR2 are MDHEN and SYDVKM. This sample is part of a study of cytomegalovirus exposure and HLA in healthy donors. Study-wide context: Among about 179 million T cells, an earlier analysis found 95 million to 140 million unique TCR beta sequences. In an early release, HLA-typed donors contributed approximately 82 million unique TCR sequences. Findings and caveats of the study: Later on, a genetic analysis was performed. It linked a missense variant in DCLRE1C with V- and J-gene trimming of TCR beta.

PCR used 60 Vbeta primers and 13 Jbeta primers. The assay was immunoSEQ multiplex PCR, and TCRdb's table has in-frame clones only and misses some. There are about 200,000 clones in the sample; about four fifths occur only once, and 2.5% to 3% lies in the top ten. The sample consisted of PBMCs. The chain links TRBV28 to TRBJ2-7, with 9 bases aligning to TRBD1. The clonotype originates from a man aged 30 to 45 in good health and CMV-seronegative. In nucleotides, the CDR3 is TGTGCCAGCAGTTCCCCGGGGACAGGGAAGCCCTACGAGCAGTACTTC. Translated: CASSSPGTGKPYEQYF.